This T cell receptor beta chain was identified in a study of T cell responses to AZD1222 COVID-19 vaccine (dated by TCRdb to the early 2020s). The study in broad terms: A total of approximately 240 trial participants underwent TCR sequencing, of whom under 220 had received two doses of AZD1222 and roughly 26 had received two doses of the MenACWY control vaccine. Trial participants were enrolled by age into subgroups of 18-55, 56-69 and 70-plus years, and around 140, 26 and 57 TCR-sequenced participants, respectively, were included in these subgroups. Broader findings and caveats from the paper: Participants were mostly white British and included more females than males, and it was suggested by the authors that clonal diversity may have been underestimated. Because no samples from the day 14 peak response were available, repertoires could be characterized only after the peak T cell response. Conclusions about previously exposed vaccinees are limited, since just a handful of AZD1222 recipients were seropositive for SARS-CoV-2 at baseline. The 56-69-year group was small, and its depth increase did not reach significance, likely because of low power. Epitopes outside the regions mutated in the B.1.351 and B.1.1.7 variants were reportedly recognized by nearly half of the unique spike-specific TCRs. CD4 TCRs associated with the vaccine covered the entire spike protein, and the dominant responses were in regions 160-218 and 743-854. A significant rise in spike-specific TCR breadth and depth was observed after two AZD1222 doses relative to day 0 and relative to MenACWY recipients.

The CDR3 regions of human TCRbeta chains were analyzed by immunosequencing. Turning to the authors' computational methods: TCRs in the repertoires were matched against a reference library of SARS-CoV-2-specific TCRs that had been generated with the MIRA antigen-specificity platform. Breadth meant the fraction of unique TCRs that were SARS-CoV-2-associated, whereas depth meant the fraction of total T cells that were SARS-CoV-2-associated. Using the MIRA data, each spike-specific TCR was mapped to the spike region that the TCR reacts to and placed in a CD4 or CD8 class. Log10-transformed breadth and depth values were compared by one-way ANOVA with Sidak's multiple comparisons tests. Here the immuneACCESS table is served through TCRdb, limited to in-frame sequences with V and J called. Missing clones are a known gap in these copies; in checked studies unresolved V genes cover under half, and the rest lacks a known reason. The V and J calls and clone size were taken over from that table, and D and trimming were inferred from the DNA. In this sample the table shows over 150,000 clones, roughly nine tenths of which occur a single time. Less than 1.3% of the sample goes to the ten largest clones.

CDR1 LGHDT and CDR2 YNNKEL were looked up in the germline V gene (reference sequence). From its cysteine to its phenylalanine, the CDR3 spans 15 amino acids. Only CDR3 DNA remains: 45 bases, in frame from the first base. Unmatched junction bases come to 4, with V trimmed by 4 bases and J by 4 bases. With regard to this clone: Its antigen is not yet known. Base-call qualities are not available, and no considerably larger clone is one nucleotide away.

The time point label corresponds to: about 28 days (+/-7) after the second vaccine dose. AZD1222 recipients with second doses at about 4 weeks or about 12 weeks were pooled, because spike-specific TCR depth and breadth did not differ between schedules. Vaccinee samples were obtained from the UK trials COV001 and COV002, which included a single-blind randomized controlled phase 2/3 trial of AZD1222 (ChAdOx1 nCoV-19) in healthy adults. For TCRbeta chain sequencing, PBMC samples from trial participants were taken at day 0 and at day 28 after the second dose. The receptor's source is an adult who received the AZD1222 COVID-19 vaccine. This receptor chain uses TRBV3-1 (or the pseudogene TRBV3-2) and TRBJ1-2; 12 bases in the junction line up with TRBD1. The specimen was peripheral blood, collected 28 days after the second AZD1222 dose. Here is the DNA: TGTGCCAGCAGCCTAGGGACAGGGGGCCGCTATGGCTACACCTTC. Its protein is CASSLGTGGRYGYTF.